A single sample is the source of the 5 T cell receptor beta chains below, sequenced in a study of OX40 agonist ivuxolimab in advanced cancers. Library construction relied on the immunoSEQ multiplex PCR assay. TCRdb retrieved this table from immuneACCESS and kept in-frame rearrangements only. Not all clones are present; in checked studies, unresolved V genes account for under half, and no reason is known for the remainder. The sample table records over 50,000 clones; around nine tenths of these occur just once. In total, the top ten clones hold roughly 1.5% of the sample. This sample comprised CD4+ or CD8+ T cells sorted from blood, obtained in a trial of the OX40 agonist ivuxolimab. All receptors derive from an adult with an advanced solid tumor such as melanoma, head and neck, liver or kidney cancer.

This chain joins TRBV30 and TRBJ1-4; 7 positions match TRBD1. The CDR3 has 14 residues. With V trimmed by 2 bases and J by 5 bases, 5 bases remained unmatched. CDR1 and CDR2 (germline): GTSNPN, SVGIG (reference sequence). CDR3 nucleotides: TGTGCCTGGAGTCAGGACAGGATCAATGAAAAACTGTTTTTT. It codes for CAWSQDRINEKLFF.

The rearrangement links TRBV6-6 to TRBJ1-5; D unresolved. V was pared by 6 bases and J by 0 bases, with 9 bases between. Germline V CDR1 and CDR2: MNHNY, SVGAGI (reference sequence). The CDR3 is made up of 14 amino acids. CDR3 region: CASSPLYSNQPQHF. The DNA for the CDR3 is TGTGCCAGCAGCCCCTTATATAGCAATCAGCCCCAGCATTTT.

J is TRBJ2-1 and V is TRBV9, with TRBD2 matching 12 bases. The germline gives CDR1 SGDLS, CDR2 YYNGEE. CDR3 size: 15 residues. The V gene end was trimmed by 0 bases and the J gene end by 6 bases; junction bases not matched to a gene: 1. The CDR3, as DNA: TGTGCCAGCAGCGTAGAGGGACTAGCGGGCAATGAGCAGTTCTTC. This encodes CASSVEGLAGNEQFF.

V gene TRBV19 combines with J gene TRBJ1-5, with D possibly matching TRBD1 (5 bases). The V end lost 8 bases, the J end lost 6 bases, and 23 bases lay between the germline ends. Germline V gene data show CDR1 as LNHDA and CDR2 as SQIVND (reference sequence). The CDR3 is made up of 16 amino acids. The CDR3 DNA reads TGTGCCAGTCGGGGTTTCGGGGGTCGTGAGGGTCAGCCCCAGCATTTT. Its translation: CASRGFGGREGQPQHF.

CDR3 DNA sequence: TGCGCCAGCAGCTTGGTGGGGGGTGTGGGCACAGATACGCAGTATTTT. Amino acid sequence: CASSLVGGVGTDTQYF. The chain employs TRBV5-1 and TRBJ2-3; TRBD2 might be the D (6 bases). There are 16 residues in the CDR3. CDR1 SGHRS and CDR2 YFSETQ come from the germline V gene. V lost 0 bases and J 1 base, leaving 12 bases between the germline ends.